Here is one T cell receptor beta chain with its context. Its antigen is not identified. iRepertoire HTBI primers and Arm-PCR of CDR3 regions built TCR beta libraries. TCRdb processed the multiplex PCR reads anew with MiXCR; each CDR3 protein has one entry. In the table there are fewer than 450,000 distinct CDR3 sequences, around 20% of which are singletons. This specimen comes from a study of regulatory T cells in long-lasting Graves disease. Looking at the study overall: Graves' disease counted as persistent after over 5 years of antithyroid drugs with positive TSH receptor antibodies.

General study findings and limits: Investigators studied peripheral blood only, not thyroid tissue. Those with persistent disease had in common more public clonotypes (2,741) than new patients (approximately 920).

Time point here: persistent/refractory GD, antithyroid drugs over 5 years with positive TRAb. PBMCs provided the RNA from which the TCR library was made. The authors drew 9 to 9.5 milliliters of peripheral blood into EDTA tubes. CDR3 size: 13 residues. V shed 6 bases and J shed 4 bases, with 15 bases lying between them. Germline CDR1 reads DFQATT; CDR2 reads SNEGSKA (reference sequence). The chain combines TRBV20-1 with TRBJ2-5; D call uncertain. The source of this sequence is a female donor with Graves disease. Material: peripheral blood mononuclear cells (PBMCs), obtained when the disease was refractory, from a patient treated with antithyroid drugs. CDR3 protein: CSASWLGRETQYF. As DNA, the CDR3 is TGCAGTGCGAGCTGGTTGGGAAGAGAGACCCAGTACTTC.